The T cell receptor (beta chain) described here comes from a study of blood T cell repertoires in COVID-19. Study information: The analysed material was cDNA or gDNA that came from T cells, B-cell-depleted T cells, or PBMCs.

The sample holds many counts of this clone. Sequencing was performed with immunoSEQ multiplex PCR; in TCRdb, only in-frame clones are kept and a portion is missing. The sample shows 250,000 to 350,000 clones, roughly 90% of them seen only once. Participant reports of clinical history set cohort assignment. Germline CDR1 reads LNHDA; CDR2 reads SQIVND (reference sequence). V lost 1 base and J lost 7; bases outside the gene matches: 10. CDR3 length equals 16 residues. The chain uses TRBV19 and TRBJ2-7, with 10 bases lining up with TRBD1. What was sequenced was PBMCs or T cells enriched from blood (not recorded which). The sequence derives from a woman in her late teens or twenties with acute COVID-19. CDR3 sequence (DNA): TGTGCCAGTAGTATAGGAAGGGGACAGGGGCGGAATGAGCAGTACTTC. Its translation: CASSIGRGQGRNEQYF.